This T cell receptor beta chain is from a study of vaccination effects on CD4 cells after COVID-19. Study-wide background: Every participant took two doses of the BNT162b2 or mRNA-1273 vaccine.

Here immunoSEQ multiplex PCR was the method, and the copy in TCRdb shows in-frame clones only, minus some. The sample lists more than 50,000 clones, around three quarters occurring once. Study-wide results and caveats: There was marked clonal contraction among infection- and vaccine-induced clones late after vaccination.

Note on this clone: Its antigen is undetermined.

Subsequent to a culture period of about ten days, CD4+ T cells were isolated. Prior SARS-CoV-2 infection was absent in the vaccine recipients, as shown by negative nucleocapsid antibodies. Half the medium was swapped for IL-2 medium on days 3 and 7. CDR3 length equals 12 residues. Trimming shortened V by 4 bases and J by 7 bases, and 10 bases separated the two germline ends. CDR1 and CDR2 (germline): SGHDN, FVKESK. This receptor was obtained from a human donor who received a COVID-19 vaccine. The material sequenced was CD4+ T cells from PBMCs cultured without peptide, taken before COVID-19 vaccination. The gene calls are TRBV14 and TRBJ1-1; unclear D gene. This CDR3 is CASSPGWIEAFF. The CDR3 DNA reads as TGTGCCAGCAGCCCCGGGTGGATTGAAGCTTTCTTT.